The 24 T cell receptor beta chains presented below share a single source sample, sequenced in a study of CD8+ T cells in alopecia areata. Treatment in this sample: oral pan-JAK inhibitor, 5-10 mg twice daily. RNA was isolated and reverse transcribed to cDNA, the sequencing template. TCRdb's copy holds only in-frame clones and misses some; the assay was immunoSEQ multiplex PCR. In the table there are roughly 110,000 clones, 84% of which are singletons. This sample comprised CD8+ T cells sorted from blood, obtained at week 24, from a patient treated with tofacitinib. The receptors shown here come from a human donor with alopecia areata.

This chain joins TRBV10-3 and TRBJ1-6; D may be TRBD1 (5 bases). Germline CDR1 is ENHRY and CDR2 is SYGVKD. The CDR3 is made up of 12 amino acids. V lost 8 bases, J lost 10 bases, and 12 bases lay in between. CDR3: CAILSGRSPLHF. The CDR3 DNA sequence: TGTGCCATCCTCTCAGGGAGATCACCCCTCCACTTT.

The CDR3 is CASSRQGGYDEQYF. The CDR3 DNA reads as TGTGCCAGCAGTAGACAGGGAGGTTACGACGAGCAGTACTTC. V gene TRBV6-5 combines with J gene TRBJ2-7; TRBD1 is a possible D gene (7 bases). CDR3 length: 14 amino acids. The germline V gene encodes CDR1 MNHEY and CDR2 SVGAGI. V shed 5 bases and J shed 5 bases, with 16 bases lying between them.

The rearrangement uses TRBV5-5 and TRBJ1-5; tentative D call: TRBD1 (5 bases). The V end lost 0 bases, the J end lost 3 bases, and 10 bases lay between the germline ends. The CDR3 contains 15 residues. Per the germline V gene, CDR1 is SGHKS and CDR2 is YYEKEE (reference sequence). The CDR3 DNA sequence: TGTGCCAGCAGCTTGGAAGGGGAATTCAATCAGCCCCAGCATTTT. The encoded protein is CASSLEGEFNQPQHF.

The chain joins TRBV30 to TRBJ2-7, with 7 bases lining up with TRBD1. Germline CDR1 reads GTSNPN; CDR2 reads SVGIG (reference sequence). V was pared by 1 base and J by 6 bases, with 9 bases of the junction left unmatched. CDR3 length: 14 amino acids. CDR3 region: CAWSDLKGAGEQYF. The CDR3 DNA follows: TGTGCCTGGAGTGACCTAAAGGGGGCGGGCGAGCAGTACTTC.

This clone appeared a few times. V and J are TRBV21-1 and TRBJ2-7; the table's D call TRBD2 went unverified against the DNA. TRBV21-1 is labeled a pseudogene. This CDR3 comprises 15 residues. CDR3 nucleotide sequence: TGTGCCAGCAGCAAAGCCCCTCGGGGGACCCACGAGCAGTACTTC. It translates to CASSKAPRGTHEQYF.

The V and J genes are TRBV14 and TRBJ2-3, with TRBD1 matching 10 bases. The germline CDR1 and CDR2 sequences are SGHDN and FVKESK. There are 18 residues in the CDR3. V was clipped by 4 bases and J by 1 base; unmatched bases: 11. The CDR3 protein is CASSPTRTGQGGTDTQYF. The DNA for the CDR3 is TGTGCCAGCAGCCCCACTCGAACTGGACAGGGGGGCACAGATACGCAGTATTTT.

The sample holds one count of this clone. This sequence joins TRBV12-5 and TRBJ2-1, with 8 bases that match TRBD2. This CDR3 is 14 amino acids long. After removal of 5 bases from V and 6 bases from J, the junction contained 6 bases not matched to a gene. Germline CDR1 is LGHNT and CDR2 is FRNRAP. CDR3 in DNA: TGTGCTAGTGGTCCCGGGGGGGCGAGCAATGAGCAGTTCTTC. This gives the protein CASGPGGASNEQFF.

The V and J genes are TRBV5-1 and TRBJ1-2; D is unresolved. Germline V gene sequence: CDR1 SGHRS, CDR2 YFSETQ. Trimming left V 0 bases short and J 7 bases short, with 7 bases between. This CDR3 spans 12 amino acids. CDR3 coding DNA: TGCGCCAGCAGCTTGGGGGGTCGTGGCTACACCTTC. It encodes CASSLGGRGYTF.

This rearrangement joins TRBV14 to TRBJ2-7; 8 bases align to TRBD1. From germline, CDR1 is SGHDN and CDR2 FVKESK. The CDR3 extends over 15 amino acids. V was clipped by 6 bases and J by 0 bases; unmatched bases: 7. The CDR3 region is CASSFRGLSSYEQYF. The CDR3 region has the DNA TGTGCCAGCAGTTTCAGGGGGCTAAGCTCCTACGAGCAGTACTTC.

V and J are TRBV11-2 and TRBJ2-7; a possible D gene is TRBD2 (5 bases). This CDR3 has 13 residues. V dropped 1 base and J dropped 7 bases, with 11 bases sitting between them. Germline CDR1 is SGHAT and CDR2 is FQNNGV. CDR3 sequence: CASSLGPPGEQYF. The CDR3 DNA follows: TGTGCCAGCAGCTTAGGTCCCCCGGGGGAGCAGTACTTC. Variable domain in full (rest from reference TRBV11-2 and TRBJ2-7): EAGVAQSPRYKIIEKRQSVAFWCNPISGHATLYWYQQILGQGPKLLIQFQNNGVVDDSQLPKDRFSAERLKGVDSTLKIQPAKLEDSAVYLCASSLGPPGEQYFGPGTRLTVT.

This chain links TRBV15 with TRBJ2-7; tentative D call: TRBD2 (6 bases). V lost 4 bases and J 2 bases, leaving 15 bases between the germline ends. The CDR3 sequence is 15 residues long. CDR1 is LNHNV and CDR2 is YYDKDF in the germline V gene (reference sequence). The CDR3 reads CATSISASATYEQYF. In nucleotides, the CDR3 is TGTGCCACCAGCATTTCAGCTAGCGCGACCTACGAGCAGTACTTC.

CDR3 coding DNA: TGTGCCTGGAACCCCTTTTGGGGTGAGCAGTTCTTC. Its protein product is CAWNPFWGEQFF. The rearrangement joins TRBV30 to TRBJ2-1; D is unclear. This CDR3 comprises 12 residues. Trimming removed 4 bases at V and 9 bases at J, with 13 bases between. Germline CDR1 is GTSNPN and CDR2 is SVGIG (reference sequence).

The gene calls are TRBV7-2 and TRBJ1-1; D uncertain. V dropped 5 bases and J dropped 5 bases, with 9 bases sitting between them. The CDR3 runs to 12 residues. Germline V lookup: CDR1 SGHTA, CDR2 FQGNSA. CDR3 coding DNA: TGTGCCAGCAGCCGGTCCCGGACTGAAGCTTTCTTT. Amino acid sequence: CASSRSRTEAFF.

The chain links TRBV30 to TRBJ2-1; possibly TRBD2 for D (6 bases). The ends were cut back, 3 bases at V and 10 bases at J, with 10 bases in the middle. The CDR3 spans 11 residues. Germline-derived CDR1 and CDR2 are GTSNPN and SVGIG (reference sequence). The CDR3 region is CAWSETSEQFF. CDR3 nucleotide sequence: TGTGCCTGGAGCGAAACTAGCGAGCAGTTCTTC.

The chain employs TRBV27 and TRBJ2-1; TRBD2 aligns across 14 bases. Per germline, CDR1 MNHEY and CDR2 SMNVEV (reference sequence). After removal of 6 bases from V and 9 bases from J, the junction contained 4 bases not matched to a gene. The CDR3 runs 14 residues. For the CDR3, the DNA is TGTGCCAGCAGCCGGACTAGCGGGGGGTCTGAGCAGTTCTTC. Its protein product is CASSRTSGGSEQFF.

Comments on this clone: Other DNA variants within this sample encode the same CDR3. The chain employs TRBV4-1 and TRBJ2-7; D tentatively reads TRBD1 or TRBD2 (5 bases each). The CDR3 is 13 residues long. CDR1 and CDR2 (germline): MGHRA, YSYEKL. V lost 0 bases to trimming and J lost 4 bases, with 7 bases between them. The CDR3 DNA reads TGCGCCAGCAGCCAAGATGGGGGATACGAGCAGTACTTC. This gives the protein CASSQDGGYEQYF.

This clone has a handful of counts. The V and J genes are TRBV29-1 and TRBJ2-5, with D maybe TRBD1 (5 bases). The CDR3 extends over 16 amino acids. The germline gives CDR1 SQVTM, CDR2 ANQGSEA. V was cut by 3 bases and J by 4 bases, with 21 bases left in between. The CDR3 region is CSVEPQGANILETQYF. CDR3 DNA: TGCAGCGTTGAGCCCCAGGGCGCAAATATCCTAGAGACCCAGTACTTC.

V and J are TRBV7-9 and TRBJ2-5; 11 nucleotides line up with TRBD1. The V and J ends lost 6 bases and 2 bases, in that order; junction bases with no gene match: 8. The CDR3 length is 16 residues. Looked up from germline, CDR1 is SEHNR and CDR2 is FQNEAQ (reference sequence). CDR3 nucleotide sequence: TGTGCCAGCAGGGGACCCGGGACAGGGGGACAAGAGACCCAGTACTTC. Residues: CASRGPGTGGQETQYF.

The genes are TRBV7-8 and TRBJ2-6; 7 nucleotides line up with TRBD1. The germline CDR1 and CDR2 sequences are SGHVS and FQNEAQ. This CDR3 is built from 16 residues. The J segment lost 0 bases and the V segment lost 3 bases, leaving 2 bases of the junction unmatched. In nucleotides, the CDR3 is TGTGCCAGCAGCTTGACAGGGATCTCTGGGGCCAACGTCCTGACTTTC. This gives the protein CASSLTGISGANVLTF. Looking up the rest from reference TRBV7-8 and TRBJ2-6 gives the full variable domain: GAGVSQSPRYKVAKRGQDVALRCDPISGHVSLFWYQQALGQGPEFLTYFQNEAQLDKSGLPSDRFFAERPEGSVSTLKIQRTQQEDSAVYLCASSLTGISGANVLTFGAGSRLTVL.

The rearrangement links TRBV6-5 to TRBJ2-5, with 10 bases matching TRBD2. Germline CDR1 is MNHEY and CDR2 is SVGAGI. Trimming at V came to 0 bases and at J to 7 bases, leaving 8 bases not matched to a gene. The CDR3 is made up of 16 amino acids. The CDR3 loop is CASSYSSLAGEGTQYF. The CDR3 DNA reads TGTGCCAGCAGTTACTCGTCCCTAGCGGGGGAAGGGACCCAGTACTTC.

The chain recombines TRBV7-2 with TRBJ2-7; possibly TRBD1 or TRBD2 for D (5 bases each). The germline V gene encodes CDR1 SGHTA and CDR2 FQGNSA. The V and J ends lost 10 bases and 2 bases respectively, with 18 bases between them. The CDR3 has 14 residues. CDR3 protein: CAINRDHVAYEQYF. CDR3 nucleotide sequence: TGTGCCATCAACCGGGACCACGTAGCCTACGAGCAGTACTTC. Full variable domain (remainder filled in from reference TRBV7-2 and TRBJ2-7): GAGVSQSPSNKVTEKGKDVELRCDPISGHTALYWYRQSLGQGLEFLIYFQGNSAPDKSGLPSDRFSAERTGGSVSTLTIQRTQQEDSAVYLCAINRDHVAYEQYFGPGTRLTVT.

This chain links TRBV19 with TRBJ2-1; D is unresolved. CDR1 and CDR2 (germline): LNHDA, SQIVND (reference sequence). The CDR3 length is 15 residues. V lost 4 bases to trimming and J lost 7 bases, with 17 bases between them. CDR3: CASSSHETSTNEQFF. The CDR3 DNA reads as TGTGCCAGTAGTAGCCACGAGACCTCTACGAATGAGCAGTTCTTC.

V is TRBV29-1 and J is TRBJ2-1; D is undetermined. The germline gives CDR1 SQVTM, CDR2 ANQGSEA. The length of the CDR3 is 10 residues. Trimming left V 4 bases short and J 5 bases short, with 3 bases between. The CDR3 sequence is CSVGHNEQFF. The CDR3, as DNA: TGCAGCGTTGGCCACAATGAGCAGTTCTTC.

V is TRBV6-5 and J is TRBJ2-2; D remains unclear. The CDR3 spans 14 residues. Trimming took off 2 bases at V and 4 bases at J, with 8 bases between the two ends. Per germline, CDR1 MNHEY and CDR2 SVGAGI. The DNA for the CDR3 is TGTGCCAGCAGTTACCGCATACTCACCGGGGAGCTGTTTTTT. Translated, it gives CASSYRILTGELFF.